This record covers a single T cell receptor beta chain. Its antigen is undetermined. Second doses at about 4 or about 12 weeks were pooled. These data originate in a study of T cell responses to AZD1222 COVID-19 vaccine. Sequenced by immunoSEQ multiplex PCR; TCRdb stores in-frame clones only, minus some. Among more than 100,000 clones listed, approximately 90% were seen once. CDR1 and CDR2 from the germline V gene are LGHDT and YNNKEL (reference sequence). V was clipped by 7 bases and J by 0 bases, with 16 bases between them. This CDR3 region has 17 residues. Findings and limits, study-wide: The breadth and depth of Spike-specific TCRs increased once two AZD1222 doses had been given.

The specimen comprised peripheral blood, sampled 28 days after the second AZD1222 dose. The chain is built from TRBV3-1 (or the pseudogene TRBV3-2) and TRBJ2-6; tentative D call: TRBD2 (6 bases). This TCR derives from an adult who received the AZD1222 COVID-19 vaccine. The CDR3 coding sequence is TGTGCCAGCAAAGGAGGGGACGGAAGCTCTGGGGCCAACGTCCTGACTTTC. Residues: CASKGGDGSSGANVLTF.